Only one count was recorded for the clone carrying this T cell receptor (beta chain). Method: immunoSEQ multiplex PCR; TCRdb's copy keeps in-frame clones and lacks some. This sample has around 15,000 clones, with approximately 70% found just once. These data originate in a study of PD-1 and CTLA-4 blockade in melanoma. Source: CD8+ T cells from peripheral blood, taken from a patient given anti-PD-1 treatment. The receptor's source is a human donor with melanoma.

The CDR3 region has the DNA TGTGCCAGCAGTCGCTCAGAAACCATGAACACTGAAGCTTTCTTT. Residues: CASSRSETMNTEAFF. This chain connects TRBV6-5 to TRBJ1-1; D gene ambiguous. V lost 5 bases to trimming and J lost 0 bases, with 13 bases between them. The CDR3 loop spans 15 amino acids. The V gene's germline CDR1 is MNHEY and CDR2 SVGAGI.